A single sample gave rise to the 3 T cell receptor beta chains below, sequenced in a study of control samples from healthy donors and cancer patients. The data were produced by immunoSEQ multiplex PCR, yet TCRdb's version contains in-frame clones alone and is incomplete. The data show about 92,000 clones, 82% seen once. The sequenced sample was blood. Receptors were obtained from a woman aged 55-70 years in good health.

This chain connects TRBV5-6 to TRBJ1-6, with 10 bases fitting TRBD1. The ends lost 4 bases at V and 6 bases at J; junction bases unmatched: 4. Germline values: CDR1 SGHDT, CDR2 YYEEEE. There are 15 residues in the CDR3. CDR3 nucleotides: TGTGCCAGCAGCGGCGGGACAGGGGTTAATTCACCCCTCCACTTT. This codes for CASSGGTGVNSPLHF.

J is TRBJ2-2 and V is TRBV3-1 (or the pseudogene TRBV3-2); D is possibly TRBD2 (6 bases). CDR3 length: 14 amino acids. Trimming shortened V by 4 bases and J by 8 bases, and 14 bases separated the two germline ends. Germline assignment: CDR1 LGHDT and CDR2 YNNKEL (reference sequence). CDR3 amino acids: CASSLGSRRGELFF. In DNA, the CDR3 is TGTGCCAGCAGCCTCGGGAGTCGGCGAGGGGAGCTGTTTTTT.

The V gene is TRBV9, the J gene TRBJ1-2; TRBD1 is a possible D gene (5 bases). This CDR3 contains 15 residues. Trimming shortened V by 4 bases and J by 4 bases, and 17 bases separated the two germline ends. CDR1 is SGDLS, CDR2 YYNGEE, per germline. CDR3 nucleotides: TGTGCCAGCAGCCCGGGGGGTGGGGCGGGCTATGGCTACACCTTC. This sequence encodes CASSPGGGAGYGYTF.